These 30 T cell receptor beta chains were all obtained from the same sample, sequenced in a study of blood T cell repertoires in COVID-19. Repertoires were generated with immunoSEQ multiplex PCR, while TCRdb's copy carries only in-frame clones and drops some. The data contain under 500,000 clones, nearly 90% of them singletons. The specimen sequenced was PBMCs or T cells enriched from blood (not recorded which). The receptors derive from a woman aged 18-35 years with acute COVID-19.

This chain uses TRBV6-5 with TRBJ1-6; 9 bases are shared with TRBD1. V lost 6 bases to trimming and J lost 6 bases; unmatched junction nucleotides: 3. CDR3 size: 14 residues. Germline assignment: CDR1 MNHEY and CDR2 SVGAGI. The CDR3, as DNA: TGTGCCAGCAGCCGGGACAGGGTTAATTCACCCCTCCACTTT. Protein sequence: CASSRDRVNSPLHF.

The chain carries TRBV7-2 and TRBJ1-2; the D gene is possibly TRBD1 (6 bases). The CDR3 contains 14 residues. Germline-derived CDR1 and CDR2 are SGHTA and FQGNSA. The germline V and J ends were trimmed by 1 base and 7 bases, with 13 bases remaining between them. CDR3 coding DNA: TGTGCCAGCAGCTTAGGTTCAGGGGTTGGTGGCTACACCTTC. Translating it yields CASSLGSGVGGYTF. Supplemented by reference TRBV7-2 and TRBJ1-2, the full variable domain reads GAGVSQSPSNKVTEKGKDVELRCDPISGHTALYWYRQSLGQGLEFLIYFQGNSAPDKSGLPSDRFSAERTGGSVSTLTIQRTQQEDSAVYLCASSLGSGVGGYTFGSGTRLTVV.

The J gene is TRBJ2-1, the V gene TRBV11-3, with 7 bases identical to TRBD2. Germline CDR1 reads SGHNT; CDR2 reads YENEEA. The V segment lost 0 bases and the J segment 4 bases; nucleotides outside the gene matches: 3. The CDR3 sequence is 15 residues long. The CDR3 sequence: CASSLEGGVYNEQFF. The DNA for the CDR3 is TGTGCCAGCAGCTTAGAGGGGGGGGTATACAATGAGCAGTTCTTC.

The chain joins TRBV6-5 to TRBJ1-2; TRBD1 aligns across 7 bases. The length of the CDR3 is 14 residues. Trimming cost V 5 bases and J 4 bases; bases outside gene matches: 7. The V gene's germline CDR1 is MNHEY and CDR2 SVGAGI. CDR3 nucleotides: TGTGCCAGCAGTACCGGGACAGCATTCTATGGCTACACCTTC. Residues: CASSTGTAFYGYTF.

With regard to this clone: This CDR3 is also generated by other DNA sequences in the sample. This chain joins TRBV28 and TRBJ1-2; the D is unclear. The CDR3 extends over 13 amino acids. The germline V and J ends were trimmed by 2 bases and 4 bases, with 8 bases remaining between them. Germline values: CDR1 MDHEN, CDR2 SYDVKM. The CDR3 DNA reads TGTGCCAGCAGTTTAGGGCAGACCTATGGCTACACCTTC. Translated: CASSLGQTYGYTF.

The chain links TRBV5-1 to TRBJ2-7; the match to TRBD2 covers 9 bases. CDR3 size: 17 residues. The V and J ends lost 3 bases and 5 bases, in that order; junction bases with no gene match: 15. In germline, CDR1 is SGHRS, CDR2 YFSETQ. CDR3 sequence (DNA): TGCGCCAGCAGCTCGGGTTCGGCGGGGGGGCCGGCCGACGAGCAGTACTTC. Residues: CASSSGSAGGPADEQYF.

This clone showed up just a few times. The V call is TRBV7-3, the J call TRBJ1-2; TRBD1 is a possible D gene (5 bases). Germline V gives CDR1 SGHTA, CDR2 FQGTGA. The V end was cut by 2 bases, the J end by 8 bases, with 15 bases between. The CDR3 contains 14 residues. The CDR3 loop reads CASSLSTEVGGYTF. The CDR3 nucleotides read TGTGCCAGCAGCTTATCGACAGAAGTAGGGGGCTACACCTTC.

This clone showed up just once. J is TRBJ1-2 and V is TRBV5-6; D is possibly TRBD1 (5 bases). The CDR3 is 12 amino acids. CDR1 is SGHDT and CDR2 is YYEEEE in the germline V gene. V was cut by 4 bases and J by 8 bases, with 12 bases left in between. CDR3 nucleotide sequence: TGTGCCAGCAGCGGCGGGACGTCGGGCTACACCTTC. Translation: CASSGGTSGYTF.

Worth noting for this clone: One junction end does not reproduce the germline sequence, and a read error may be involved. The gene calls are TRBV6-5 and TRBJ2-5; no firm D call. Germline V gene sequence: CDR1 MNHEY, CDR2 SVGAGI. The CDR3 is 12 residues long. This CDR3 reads CATSPSLRTQYF. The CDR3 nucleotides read TGTGCCACCAGTCCCTCCCTTCGGACCCAGTACTTC.

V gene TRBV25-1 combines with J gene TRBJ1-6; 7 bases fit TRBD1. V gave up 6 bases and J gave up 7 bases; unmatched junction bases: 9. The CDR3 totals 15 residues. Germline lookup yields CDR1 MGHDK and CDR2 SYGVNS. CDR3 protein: CASRGTGTVNSPLHF. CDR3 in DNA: TGTGCCAGCAGGGGGACTGGGACAGTCAATTCACCCCTCCACTTT.

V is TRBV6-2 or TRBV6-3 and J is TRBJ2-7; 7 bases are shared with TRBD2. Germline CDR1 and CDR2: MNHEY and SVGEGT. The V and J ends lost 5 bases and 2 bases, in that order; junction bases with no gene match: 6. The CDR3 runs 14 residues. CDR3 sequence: CASSTERDAYEQYF. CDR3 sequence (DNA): TGTGCCAGCAGTACCGAGCGGGATGCCTACGAGCAGTACTTC.

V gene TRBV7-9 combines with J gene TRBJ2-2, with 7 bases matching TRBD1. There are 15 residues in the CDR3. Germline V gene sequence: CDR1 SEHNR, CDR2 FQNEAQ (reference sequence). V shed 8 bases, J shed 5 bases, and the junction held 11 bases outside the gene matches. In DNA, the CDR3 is TGTGCCAGCCGGACAGGCCCTCTAGCAACCGGGGAGCTGTTTTTT. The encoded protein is CASRTGPLATGELFF.

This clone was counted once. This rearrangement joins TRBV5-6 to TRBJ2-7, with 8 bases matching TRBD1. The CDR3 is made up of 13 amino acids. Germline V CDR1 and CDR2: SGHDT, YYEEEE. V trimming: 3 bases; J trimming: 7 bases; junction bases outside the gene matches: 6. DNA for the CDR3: TGTGCCAGCAGCTCAGGGACAGGTAGGGAGCAGTACTTC. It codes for CASSSGTGREQYF.

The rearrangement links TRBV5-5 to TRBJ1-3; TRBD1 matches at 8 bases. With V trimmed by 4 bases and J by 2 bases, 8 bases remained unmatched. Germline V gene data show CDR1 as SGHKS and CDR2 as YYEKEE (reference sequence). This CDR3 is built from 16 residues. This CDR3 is CASSRTGIYAGNTIYF. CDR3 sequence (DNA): TGTGCCAGCAGCCGGACAGGGATTTACGCTGGAAACACCATATATTTT.

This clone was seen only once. In nucleotides, the CDR3 is TGTGCCAGCAGAACTCGGGGGGACACCGGGGAGCTGTTTTTT. This codes for CASRTRGDTGELFF. The rearrangement joins TRBV6-5 to TRBJ2-2; 7 positions match TRBD2. The ends lost 6 bases at V and 3 bases at J; junction bases unmatched: 4. This CDR3 spans 14 amino acids. The germline V gene encodes CDR1 MNHEY and CDR2 SVGAGI.

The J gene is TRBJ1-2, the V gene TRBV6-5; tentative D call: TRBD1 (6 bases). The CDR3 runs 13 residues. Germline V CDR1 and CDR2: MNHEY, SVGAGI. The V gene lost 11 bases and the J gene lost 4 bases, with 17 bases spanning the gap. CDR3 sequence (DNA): TGTGCCGTAAGGGGGGGCTTAGGCTATGGCTACACCTTC. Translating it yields CAVRGGLGYGYTF.

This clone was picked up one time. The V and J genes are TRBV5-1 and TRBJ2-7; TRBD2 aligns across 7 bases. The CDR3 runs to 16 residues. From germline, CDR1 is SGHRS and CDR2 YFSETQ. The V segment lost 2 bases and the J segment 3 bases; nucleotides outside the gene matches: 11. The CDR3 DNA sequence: TGCGCCAGCAGCTTTGGGGAGGGATCGAGAAACTACGAGCAGTACTTC. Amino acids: CASSFGEGSRNYEQYF.

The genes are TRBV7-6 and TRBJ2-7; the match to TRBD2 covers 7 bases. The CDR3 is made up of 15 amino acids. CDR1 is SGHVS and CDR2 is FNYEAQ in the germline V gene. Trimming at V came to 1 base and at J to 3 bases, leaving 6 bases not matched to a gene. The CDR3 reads CASSLERGGGYEQYF. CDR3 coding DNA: TGTGCCAGCAGCTTAGAGCGTGGGGGGGGCTACGAGCAGTACTTC.

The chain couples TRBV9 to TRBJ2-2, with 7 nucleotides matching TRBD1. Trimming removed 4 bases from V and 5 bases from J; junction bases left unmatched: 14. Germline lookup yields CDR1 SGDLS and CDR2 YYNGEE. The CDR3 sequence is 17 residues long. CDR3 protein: CASSTRPNQGETGELFF. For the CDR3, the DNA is TGTGCCAGCAGCACGAGACCCAATCAGGGGGAGACCGGGGAGCTGTTTTTT.

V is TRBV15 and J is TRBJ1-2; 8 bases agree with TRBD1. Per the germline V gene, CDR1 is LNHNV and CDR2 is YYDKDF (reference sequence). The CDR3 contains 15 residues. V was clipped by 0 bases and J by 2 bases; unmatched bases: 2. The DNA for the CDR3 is TGTGCCACCAGCAGAGATCGACAGGGGAACTATGGCTACACCTTC. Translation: CATSRDRQGNYGYTF. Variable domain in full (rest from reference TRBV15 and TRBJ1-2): DAMVIQNPRYQVTQFGKPVTLSCSQTLNHNVMYWYQQKSSQAPKLLFHYYDKDFNNEADTPDNFQSRRPNTSFCFLDIRSPGLGDTAMYLCATSRDRQGNYGYTFGSGTRLTVV.

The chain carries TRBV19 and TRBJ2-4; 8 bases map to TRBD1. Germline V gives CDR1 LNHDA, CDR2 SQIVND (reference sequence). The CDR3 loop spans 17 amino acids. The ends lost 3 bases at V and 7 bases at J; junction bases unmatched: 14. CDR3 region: CASSIGPLDRGRNIQYF. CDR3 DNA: TGTGCCAGTAGTATTGGCCCTTTAGACAGGGGACGGAACATTCAGTACTTC.

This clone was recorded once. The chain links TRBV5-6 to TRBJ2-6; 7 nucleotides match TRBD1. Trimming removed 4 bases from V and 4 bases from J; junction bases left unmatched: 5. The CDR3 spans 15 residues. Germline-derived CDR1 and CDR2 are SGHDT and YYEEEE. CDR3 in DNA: TGTGCCAGCAGCCACGACAGGGCCGGGGCCAACGTCCTGACTTTC. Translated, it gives CASSHDRAGANVLTF. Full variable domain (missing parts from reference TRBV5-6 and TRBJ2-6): DAGVTQSPTHLIKTRGQQVTLRCSPKSGHDTVSWYQQALGQGPQFIFQYYEEEERQRGNFPDRFSGHQFPNYSSELNVNALLLGDSALYLCASSHDRAGANVLTFGAGSRLTVL.

The CDR3 sequence is CASSLGNRFEAFF. Here the CDR3 DNA reads TGTGCCAGCAGCTTAGGTAATCGTTTTGAAGCTTTCTTT. This sequence joins TRBV13 and TRBJ1-1; no definite D call. Trimming stripped 0 bases from V and 7 bases from J, with 9 bases between. The CDR3 runs to 13 residues. In germline, CDR1 is PRHDT, CDR2 FYEKMQ (reference sequence).

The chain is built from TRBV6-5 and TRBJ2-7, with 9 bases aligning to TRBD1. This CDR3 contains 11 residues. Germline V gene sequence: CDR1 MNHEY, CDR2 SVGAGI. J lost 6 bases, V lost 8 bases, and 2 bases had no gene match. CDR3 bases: TGTGCCAGCCAGACAGGGGGCGAGCAGTACTTC. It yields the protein CASQTGGEQYF.

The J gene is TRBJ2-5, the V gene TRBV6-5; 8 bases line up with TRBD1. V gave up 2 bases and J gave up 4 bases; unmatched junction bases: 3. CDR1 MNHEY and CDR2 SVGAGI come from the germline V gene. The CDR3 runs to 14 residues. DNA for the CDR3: TGTGCCAGCAGTTACGGACAGGGATCAGAGACCCAGTACTTC. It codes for CASSYGQGSETQYF.

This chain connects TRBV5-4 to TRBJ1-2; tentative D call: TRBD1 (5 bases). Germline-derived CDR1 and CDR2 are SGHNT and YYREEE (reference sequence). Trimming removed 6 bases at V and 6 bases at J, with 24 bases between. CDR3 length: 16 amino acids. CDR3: CASTPVGQGPRDGYTF. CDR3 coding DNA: TGTGCCAGCACCCCCGTTGGGCAGGGCCCAAGGGATGGCTACACCTTC. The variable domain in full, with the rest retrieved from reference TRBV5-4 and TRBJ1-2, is ETGVTQSPTHLIKTRGQQVTLRCSSQSGHNTVSWYQQALGQGPQFIFQYYREEENGRGNFPPRFSGLQFPNYSSELNVNALELDDSALYLCASTPVGQGPRDGYTFGSGTRLTVV.

CDR3 nucleotides: TGTGCCAGCAGCCCCCGACTAGCAAGCACAGATACGCAGTATTTT. The encoded protein is CASSPRLASTDTQYF. The V gene is TRBV11-1, the J gene TRBJ2-3; 7 bases map to TRBD2. Germline-derived CDR1 and CDR2 are SGHAT and FQDESV (reference sequence). The CDR3 has 15 residues. The V segment lost 5 bases and the J segment 0 bases; nucleotides outside the gene matches: 5.

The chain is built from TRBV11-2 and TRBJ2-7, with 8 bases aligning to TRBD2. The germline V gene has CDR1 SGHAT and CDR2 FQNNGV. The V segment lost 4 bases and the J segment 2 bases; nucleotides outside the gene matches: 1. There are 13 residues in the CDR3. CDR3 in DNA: TGTGCCAGCAGCTATAGCGGGGCCTACGAGCAGTACTTC. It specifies CASSYSGAYEQYF.

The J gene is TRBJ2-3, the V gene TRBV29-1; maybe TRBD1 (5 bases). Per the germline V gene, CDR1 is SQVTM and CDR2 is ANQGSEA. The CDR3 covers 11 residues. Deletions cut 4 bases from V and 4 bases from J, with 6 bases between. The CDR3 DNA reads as TGCAGCGTTGTAGGGGCAGATACGCAGTATTTT. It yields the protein CSVVGADTQYF.

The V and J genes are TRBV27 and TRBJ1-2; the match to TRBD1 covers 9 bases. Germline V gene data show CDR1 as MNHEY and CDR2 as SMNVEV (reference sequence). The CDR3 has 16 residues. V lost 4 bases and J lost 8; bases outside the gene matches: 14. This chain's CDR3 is CASSSINQQGASGYTF. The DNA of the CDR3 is TGTGCCAGCAGTTCCATCAATCAACAGGGGGCTAGCGGCTACACCTTC.